The present T cell receptor (beta chain) was sequenced within a study of blood T cells in healthy people across ages. Study-wide points: Diversity estimated from one million T cells was considered an underestimate. Correlation between TCR beta diversity and naive T cell percentage was strong.

This clonotype was found a few times. Its antigen is not known. The use of a sample-barcoded 5' primer and a J-beta primer mix characterized a second PCR of roughly 7 to 11 cycles. A single record per CDR3 protein comes from TCRdb applying MiXCR to the 5' RACE reads. The sample holds hundreds of thousands of distinct CDR3 sequences, 49% seen once. After removal of 6 bases from V and 0 bases from J, the junction contained 1 base not matched to a gene. The CDR3 has 13 residues. Germline CDR1 and CDR2: MDHEN and SYDVKM. The chain combines TRBV28 with TRBJ2-5, with 7 bases lining up with TRBD1. The sample consisted of blood. This sequence was found in a woman in her sixties or seventies in good health. In nucleotides, the CDR3 is TGTGCCAGCAGAGACAGGGACCAAGAGACCCAGTACTTC. This translates into CASRDRDQETQYF.